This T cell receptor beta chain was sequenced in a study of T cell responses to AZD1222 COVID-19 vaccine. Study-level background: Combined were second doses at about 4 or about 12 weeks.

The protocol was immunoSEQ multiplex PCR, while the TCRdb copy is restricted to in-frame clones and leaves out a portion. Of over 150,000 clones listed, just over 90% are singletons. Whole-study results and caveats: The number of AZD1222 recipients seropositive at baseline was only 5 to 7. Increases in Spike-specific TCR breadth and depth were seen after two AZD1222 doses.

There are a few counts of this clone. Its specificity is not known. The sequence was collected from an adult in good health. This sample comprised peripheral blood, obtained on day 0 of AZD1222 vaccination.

This chain's CDR3 is CASEVVGGYEQYF. The DNA for the CDR3 is TGTGCCAGCGAGGTGGTGGGGGGATACGAGCAGTACTTC. The chain has TRBV6-1 and TRBJ2-7, with a possible D match to TRBD2 (6 bases). The length of the CDR3 is 13 residues. Germline V gene sequence: CDR1 MNHNS, CDR2 SASEGT. V was pared by 8 bases and J by 4 bases, with 15 bases between.